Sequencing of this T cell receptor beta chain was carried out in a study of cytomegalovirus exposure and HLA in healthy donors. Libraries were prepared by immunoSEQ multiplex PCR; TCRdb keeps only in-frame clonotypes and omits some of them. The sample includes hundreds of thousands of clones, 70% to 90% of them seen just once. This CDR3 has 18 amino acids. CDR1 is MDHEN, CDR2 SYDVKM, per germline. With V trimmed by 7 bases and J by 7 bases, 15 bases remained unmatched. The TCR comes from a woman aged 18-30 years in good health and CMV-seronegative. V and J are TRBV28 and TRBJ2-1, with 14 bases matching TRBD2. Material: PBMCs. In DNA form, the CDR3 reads TGTGCCAGCAATACGCCGGGACTAGCGGGAGAGGGGATGAATGAGCAGTTCTTC. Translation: CASNTPGLAGEGMNEQFF.